The 29 T cell receptor beta chains in this list originate from one sample, sequenced in a study of Graves' ophthalmopathy and Graves' hyperthyroidism. The authors amplified TCR beta CDR3 regions from RNA transcripts. First-round RT-PCR employed HTBI primers, with a second-round multiplex PCR after it. TCRdb re-called the multiplex PCR reads through MiXCR, storing one row per CDR3 protein. This table holds approximately 700,000 distinct CDR3 sequences, roughly 40% found once. The sequenced sample consisted of peripheral blood. These receptors all come from an adult man with Graves' ophthalmopathy.

The J gene is TRBJ1-2, the V gene TRBV10-3, with D uncertain. V was clipped by 0 bases and J by 10 bases, with 12 bases between them. This CDR3 has 13 residues. CDR1 is ENHRY, CDR2 SYGVKD, per germline. The CDR3 loop reads CAISESLGSDYTF. The CDR3 bases are TGTGCCATCAGTGAGTCGTTGGGAAGCGACTACACCTTC.

This clonotype was seen only a few times. Sequence at one end of the junction differs from germline and may be a read error. The chain has TRBV24-1 and TRBJ1-5; no clear D gene. The CDR3 consists of 14 residues. CDR1 is KGHDR, CDR2 SFDVKD, per germline. CDR3 DNA: TGTGCCAGCAGTTTCACGGTGAGCAATCAGCCCCAGCATTTT. It encodes CASSFTVSNQPQHF.

The chain joins TRBV7-2 to TRBJ1-1; D is undetermined. Germline CDR1 is SGHTA and CDR2 is FQGNSA. This CDR3 has 12 amino acids. V was trimmed by 11 bases and J by 10 bases, leaving 20 bases between them. DNA for the CDR3: TGTGCCTGGAGTATGCCCGGGTTTGGAGCTTTCTTT. As protein: CAWSMPGFGAFF.

As for this clonotype: This sequence may be a read error, since a much larger clone differs from it by one base. This sequence joins TRBV7-9 and TRBJ1-5, with no clear D. This CDR3 is 12 amino acids long. Germline V lookup: CDR1 SEHNR, CDR2 FQNEAQ (reference sequence). CDR3 residues: CASSKGSQLQHF. CDR3 in DNA: TGTGCCAGCAGCAAAGGGTCACAGCTCCAGCATTTT.

This clonotype was seen many times. This chain connects TRBV11-2 to TRBJ1-2; D gene ambiguous. V was trimmed by 0 bases and J by 1 base, leaving 6 bases between them. The length of the CDR3 is 14 residues. Germline lookup yields CDR1 SGHAT and CDR2 FQNNGV. CDR3 nucleotides: TGTGCCAGCAGCTTAGAGAGGTTTAACTATGGCTACACCTTC. Residues: CASSLERFNYGYTF. Full variable domain (remainder filled in from reference TRBV11-2 and TRBJ1-2): EAGVAQSPRYKIIEKRQSVAFWCNPISGHATLYWYQQILGQGPKLLIQFQNNGVVDDSQLPKDRFSAERLKGVDSTLKIQPAKLEDSAVYLCASSLERFNYGYTFGSGTRLTVV.

A few counts support this clonotype. The junction and the germline gene differ at one end; a read error may be behind it. V usage is TRBV10-3 and J usage is TRBJ1-2, with D perhaps matching TRBD1 (5 bases). From germline, CDR1 is ENHRY and CDR2 SYGVKD. This CDR3 has 12 residues. The chain's CDR3 is CASSSRDYDYTF. Here the CDR3 DNA reads TGTGCCAGCAGTTCCAGGGACTATGACTACACCTTC.

The chain recombines TRBV10-3 with TRBJ2-7; the match to TRBD1 covers 7 bases. CDR3 size: 14 residues. Germline lookup yields CDR1 ENHRY and CDR2 SYGVKD. V was clipped by 10 bases and J by 2 bases; unmatched bases: 11. Written as DNA, the CDR3 is TGTGCCAGCAGGAATCGGGACAGTCCCTACGAGCAGTACTTC. This gives the protein CASRNRDSPYEQYF.

A note on this clonotype: The CDR3 end shows no conserved phenylalanine or tryptophan, and so a read error is likely. The chain combines TRBV7-3 with TRBJ2-7, with D possibly TRBD2 on 5 matching bases. Per germline, CDR1 SGHTA and CDR2 FQGTGA. V lost 6 bases and J 9 bases, leaving 12 bases between the germline ends. This CDR3 is built from 11 residues. The DNA for the CDR3 is TGTGCCAGCAGTTACGGCGGAGGGCAGTACCTC. This sequence encodes CASSYGGGQYL.

The rearrangement uses TRBV29-1 and TRBJ2-3; unclear D gene. The CDR3 extends over 13 amino acids. Trimming took 1 base from V and 1 from J, leaving 6 bases between them. Germline V gene data show CDR1 as SQVTM and CDR2 as ANQGSEA. The CDR3 reads CSVEGQGTDTQYF. The DNA of the CDR3 is TGCAGCGTTGAAGGGCAGGGCACAGATACGCAGTATTTT.

The chain is built from TRBV10-3 and TRBJ2-7; D gene unclear. V was trimmed by 11 bases and J by 1 base, leaving 12 bases between them. The CDR3 runs 12 residues. CDR1 and CDR2 from the germline V gene are ENHRY and SYGVKD. Here the CDR3 DNA reads TGTGCCGGCCTGGCAGCATCCTACGAGCAGTACTTC. It encodes CAGLAASYEQYF.

The chain is built from TRBV2 and TRBJ2-5; 8 nucleotides match TRBD1. Germline V gives CDR1 SNHLY, CDR2 FYNNEI. The CDR3 runs 15 residues. V trimming: 2 bases; J trimming: 1 base; junction bases outside the gene matches: 3. Here the CDR3 reads CASSELGQGQETQYF. The CDR3 DNA follows: TGTGCCAGCAGTGAACTCGGACAGGGCCAAGAGACCCAGTACTTC.

This clonotype was recorded at least ten times. The rearrangement uses TRBV5-1 and TRBJ1-2; D is unclear. The V and J ends lost 10 bases and 7 bases respectively, with 17 bases between them. Germline CDR1 SGHRS, CDR2 YFSETQ. The CDR3 extends over 12 amino acids. CDR3 nucleotides: TGCGCCTCCTCGGACGGGTATGCTGGCTACACCTTC. This encodes CASSDGYAGYTF.

The chain employs TRBV14 and TRBJ1-2; weak D call: TRBD1 (5 bases). This CDR3 is 15 amino acids long. Germline CDR1 SGHDN, CDR2 FVKESK. V lost 4 bases and J lost 3, with 15 bases in between. DNA for the CDR3: TGTGCCAGCAGCCCTAACTCGGGGGGATACTATGGCTACACCTTC. Its translation is CASSPNSGGYYGYTF.

This clonotype was seen a handful of times. CDR3 in DNA: TGTGCCAGCAGCTTAGTAGGGAGGGGTCGGGGTGAAGCTTTCTTT. This translates into CASSLVGRGRGEAFF. The V call is TRBV7-9, the J call TRBJ1-1; possibly TRBD1 for D (5 bases). Trimming took off 1 base at V and 7 bases at J, with 16 bases between the two ends. The germline V gene has CDR1 SEHNR and CDR2 FQNEAQ (reference sequence). The CDR3 length is 15 residues.

This clonotype showed up just a few times. The rearrangement uses TRBV20-1 and TRBJ1-2, with D possibly being TRBD1 (6 bases). The CDR3 runs 12 residues. Germline V gene lookup returns CDR1 DFQATT and CDR2 SNEGSKA (reference sequence). Trimming cost V 1 base and J 7 bases, with 10 bases left between them. In DNA form, the CDR3 reads TGCAGTGCTAGAGGTGGGGGCCTTGGCTACACCTTC. It yields the protein CSARGGGLGYTF.

The CDR3 is CASRNDRANYGYTF. CDR3 in DNA: TGTGCCAGTCGAAACGACCGTGCTAACTATGGCTACACCTTC. This chain connects TRBV2 to TRBJ1-2; no reliable D call. The V gene lost 9 bases and the J gene lost 0 bases, with 14 bases spanning the gap. This CDR3 is built from 14 residues. Germline V gene sequence: CDR1 SNHLY, CDR2 FYNNEI.

This clonotype was recorded many times. This rearrangement joins TRBV12-3 or TRBV12-4 to TRBJ1-6; D remains unclear. V lost 7 bases and J 6 bases, leaving 10 bases between the germline ends. This CDR3 contains 13 residues. The CDR3 bases are TGTGCCAGCACCGAACTGAGTAATTCACCCCTCCACTTT. Translated: CASTELSNSPLHF.

The gene calls are TRBV29-1 and TRBJ1-1; no definite D call. Germline loops: CDR1 SQVTM, CDR2 ANQGSEA. The CDR3 loop spans 13 amino acids. V dropped 0 bases and J dropped 1 base, with 6 bases sitting between them. CDR3: CSVEDGANTEAFF. Written as DNA, the CDR3 is TGCAGCGTTGAAGATGGTGCGAACACTGAAGCTTTCTTT.

The chain employs TRBV29-1 and TRBJ1-3; 10 bases line up with TRBD1. CDR1 and CDR2 (germline): SQVTM, ANQGSEA. V was pared by 4 bases and J by 7 bases, with 10 bases of the junction left unmatched. CDR3 length equals 15 residues. CDR3 protein: CSVGGQGVELNTIYF. In DNA form, the CDR3 reads TGCAGCGTTGGCGGACAGGGGGTGGAATTGAACACCATATATTTT.

This chain links TRBV12-3 or TRBV12-4 with TRBJ2-5, with D perhaps matching TRBD1 (6 bases). Trimming stripped 6 bases from V and 5 bases from J, with 19 bases between. CDR3 size: 15 residues. CDR3 in amino acids: CASRQARGGRETQYF. DNA of the CDR3: TGTGCCAGCAGGCAAGCCAGGGGTGGTCGGGAGACCCAGTACTTC.

The chain carries TRBV24-1 and TRBJ2-5; 10 nucleotides match TRBD1. The end of the DNA fits TRBJ2-7 better, so the J call may be wrong. This CDR3 has 15 residues. Germline-derived CDR1 and CDR2 are KGHDR and SFDVKD. The CDR3 sequence: CATSDPGQGEGEQYF. DNA for the CDR3: TGTGCCACCAGTGACCCCGGACAGGGGGAGGGCGAGCAGTACTTC.

This rearrangement joins TRBV24-1 to TRBJ2-2, with 16 bases fitting TRBD2. The CDR3 loop spans 24 amino acids. CDR1 and CDR2 from the germline V gene are KGHDR and SFDVKD. V lost 4 bases to trimming and J lost 0 bases; unmatched junction nucleotides: 19. The CDR3 protein is CATSDSGTSGRAVTWRTNTGELFF. The CDR3 coding sequence is TGTGCCACCAGTGACTCCGGGACTAGCGGGAGGGCCGTTACATGGCGTACGAACACCGGGGAGCTGTTTTTT.

This rearrangement joins TRBV24-1 to TRBJ2-3; D assignment may be TRBD1 or TRBD2 (5 bases each). Germline V gene data show CDR1 as KGHDR and CDR2 as SFDVKD. V was clipped by 3 bases and J by 3 bases, with 9 bases between them. The CDR3 loop spans 14 amino acids. Written as DNA, the CDR3 is TGTGCCACCAGTGATCCAGGGAGAACAGATACGCAGTATTTT. This translates into CATSDPGRTDTQYF.

This sequence joins TRBV12-3 or TRBV12-4 and TRBJ2-5; 7 bases agree with TRBD2. The CDR3 extends over 12 amino acids. V shed 7 bases and J 10 bases; nucleotides not matched to a gene: 9. The CDR3 coding sequence is TGTGCCAGCACCTGGGGGGGTCTGGGCCAGTACTTC. Translation: CASTWGGLGQYF.

The chain is built from TRBV5-1 and TRBJ2-7; the D gene is possibly TRBD1 (5 bases). This CDR3 has 12 amino acids. Trimming took 5 bases from V and 7 from J, leaving 13 bases between them. In germline, CDR1 is SGHRS, CDR2 YFSETQ. CDR3 nucleotides: TGCGCCAGCAGTTCCAGGGTTGATGAGCAGTACTTC. This sequence encodes CASSSRVDEQYF.

This clonotype was observed a handful of times. The CDR3 DNA reads TGCGCCAGCAGCTTGGAGGCCTTGGGGCACGAGCAGTACTTC. Protein: CASSLEALGHEQYF. This chain uses TRBV5-1 with TRBJ2-7, with TRBD1 as a possible D gene (5 bases). The CDR3 is 14 residues long. Trimming shortened V by 0 bases and J by 5 bases, and 12 bases separated the two germline ends. Germline V gene data show CDR1 as SGHRS and CDR2 as YFSETQ.

As regards this clonotype: It may be a read error: a sequence one base away is much more abundant. The chain employs TRBV29-1 and TRBJ2-7; D possibly corresponds to TRBD1 (5 bases). This CDR3 has 13 residues. Germline lookup yields CDR1 SQVTM and CDR2 ANQGSEA. Trimming removed 4 bases at V and 4 bases at J, with 14 bases between. CDR3 in DNA: TGCAGCGTTGTCCCCCGCAGGGCTTACGAGCAGTACTTC. It translates to CSVVPRRAYEQYF.

The CDR3 reads CASSLGDRIGEKLFF. The CDR3 DNA is TGTGCCAGCAGCTTGGGGGACAGGATAGGTGAAAAACTGTTTTTT. This rearrangement joins TRBV7-2 to TRBJ1-4; 8 bases are shared with TRBD1. Trimming took 3 bases from V and 7 from J; bases not matched to a gene: 7. In germline, CDR1 is SGHTA, CDR2 FQGNSA. CDR3 length equals 15 residues.

This clonotype was seen more than once but under ten times. The chain has TRBV29-1 and TRBJ1-1, with D perhaps TRBD1 (5 bases). The CDR3 extends over 14 amino acids. Germline CDR1 is SQVTM and CDR2 is ANQGSEA. With 6 bases removed from V and 12 bases from J, the gap between germline ends came to 26 bases. This chain's CDR3 is CSVDTSGANVLTFF. In nucleotides, the CDR3 is TGCAGCGTCGACACGTCTGGGGCCAACGTCCTGACTTTCTTT.